This T cell receptor beta chain was sequenced in a study of radiotherapy plus CTLA-4 blockade in lung cancer. Overall study findings and caveats: Once radiotherapy plus ipilimumab had been given, TCR clones derived from tumor expanded in blood.

As for this clone: Its antigen remains unidentified.

TCRdb's table, derived via immunoSEQ multiplex PCR, lists solely in-frame clones and lacks some. The table includes 75,000 to 80,000 clones, approximately 86% detected once. The CDR3 consists of 15 residues. Germline assignment: CDR1 SGHRS and CDR2 YFSETQ. Trimming at V came to 2 bases and at J to 4 bases, leaving 4 bases not matched to a gene. The gene calls are TRBV5-1 and TRBJ1-4; 8 bases match TRBD1. This TCR derives from a human donor with non-small cell lung cancer who had stable disease on radiotherapy plus ipilimumab. This specimen was peripheral blood, taken from a patient treated with radiotherapy plus ipilimumab. The CDR3 DNA reads as TGCGCCAGCAGCTTTCAGGGGGCCGGTAATGAAAAACTGTTTTTT. Its translation: CASSFQGAGNEKLFF.